The present entry profiles one T cell receptor beta chain with its context. V lost 1 base, J lost 6 bases, and 11 bases stayed unmatched. Germline V lookup: CDR1 MNHEY, CDR2 SMNVEV (reference sequence). The CDR3 is 16 residues long. The data derive from a study of T cell responses to AZD1222 COVID-19 vaccine. Here immunoSEQ multiplex PCR was the method, and the copy in TCRdb shows in-frame clones only, minus some. The sample includes just under 90,000 clones, 89% of them seen just once. V and J are TRBV27 and TRBJ2-7, with 8 bases matching TRBD1. The source material was peripheral blood, sampled 28 days after the second AZD1222 dose. The clonotype originates from an adult who received the AZD1222 COVID-19 vaccine. This CDR3 reads CASSLYFLQGAGEQYF. In DNA form, the CDR3 reads TGTGCCAGCAGTTTATATTTTCTCCAGGGGGCAGGCGAGCAGTACTTC.